This T cell receptor beta chain was sequenced in a study of blood T cell repertoires in COVID-19. Study-level information: Samples came from the United States, Italy and Spain, spanning acute and convalescent COVID-19. Sources were T cells, B-cell-depleted T cells, or PBMCs; the material itself was cDNA or gDNA.

Trimming stripped 5 bases from V and 4 bases from J, with 18 bases between. The CDR3 totals 15 residues. CDR1 is SGHTA, CDR2 FQGNSA, per germline. In the authors' methods: The authors estimated nucleated cell counts from reference gene primer amplification. Produced via immunoSEQ multiplex PCR; TCRdb's table is partial and in-frame only. Clonal size and the V and J genes are those of that table, whereas D and trimming came from the DNA. This repertoire shows roughly 35,000 clones, about 84% found once; its top ten account for around 28%. This sequence was found in a man older than 75 with active or convalescent COVID-19. The chain recombines TRBV7-2 with TRBJ2-7; possibly TRBD2 for D (5 bases). Sample: peripheral blood. The CDR3 nucleotides read TGTGCCAGCAGCCTACGGGGTAGGGCCCCTTACGAGCAGTACTTC. It encodes CASSLRGRAPYEQYF.